The present T cell receptor (beta chain) was sequenced within a study of blood T cell repertoires in COVID-19. For the study at large: Nucleic acid was either cDNA or gDNA, and it came from T cells, B-cell-depleted T cells, or PBMCs.

Source study methods: The assay estimated nucleated cells by amplifying reference gene primers. The data were produced by immunoSEQ multiplex PCR, yet TCRdb's version contains in-frame clones alone and is incomplete. For V, J and clone size, that table is used; D and trimming come from the DNA. The profile covers 200,000 or so clones, with roughly 80% appearing a single time and over 9.5% taken by the ten largest. This clone has more than one count but fewer than ten. Losses at the gene ends were 1 base for V and 1 base for J; bases not matched to a gene: 5. This CDR3 contains 16 residues. Germline CDR1 reads MGHRA; CDR2 reads YSYEKL. Patients at the Seattle site were enrolled during active infection and followed longitudinally.

The receptor was isolated from a woman of 80 years or more with COVID-19, enrolled during active disease. This chain links TRBV4-1 with TRBJ2-3, with TRBD2 identical over 7 bases. Sequencing was done on a sample of peripheral blood. For the CDR3, the DNA is TGCGCCAGCAGCCAAGGGCCCAGCGGGGGCACAGATACGCAGTATTTT. Protein: CASSQGPSGGTDTQYF.